These 25 T cell receptor beta chains originate from one sample sequenced in a study of blood T cell repertoires in COVID-19. Libraries were prepared by immunoSEQ multiplex PCR; TCRdb keeps only in-frame clonotypes and omits some of them. The sample records 250,000 to 350,000 clones, about 90% being singletons. The sequencing input was PBMCs or T cells enriched from blood (not recorded which). The receptors shown here come from a woman aged 50 to 60 who had been exposed to COVID-19.

The chain has TRBV3-1 (or the pseudogene TRBV3-2) and TRBJ2-7, with 10 positions matching TRBD2. CDR1 and CDR2 (germline): LGHDT, YNNKEL (reference sequence). V dropped 1 base and J dropped 6; count of bases not matched to a gene: 3. The CDR3 consists of 14 residues. CDR3 loop: CASSQVAGGGEQYF. CDR3 nucleotide sequence: TGTGCCAGCAGCCAAGTAGCGGGGGGAGGCGAGCAGTACTTC.

This sequence joins TRBV19 and TRBJ2-7; D perhaps matches TRBD2 (7 bases). Germline V gene data show CDR1 as LNHDA and CDR2 as SQIVND (reference sequence). Trimming pared 4 bases from V and 3 bases from J, leaving 13 bases between. This CDR3 has 14 amino acids. Here the CDR3 DNA reads TGTGCCAGTAGTACACACAGGGAGGGCTACGAGCAGTACTTC. Amino acids: CASSTHREGYEQYF.

This sequence joins TRBV28 and TRBJ1-5, with D unclear. CDR1 is MDHEN and CDR2 is SYDVKM in the germline V gene. This CDR3 has 16 amino acids. Trimming cost V 6 bases and J 1 base, with 16 bases left between them. CDR3 residues: CASRAEGSRSNQPQHF. In nucleotides, the CDR3 is TGTGCCAGCAGGGCGGAGGGCTCGAGGAGCAATCAGCCCCAGCATTTT.

This chain connects TRBV15 to TRBJ1-4, with TRBD1 as a possible D gene (6 bases). CDR1 is LNHNV and CDR2 is YYDKDF in the germline V gene (reference sequence). This CDR3 has 15 residues. The V end lost 1 base, the J end lost 1 base, and 7 bases lay between the germline ends. The CDR3 here is CATSRGGQTNEKLFF. As DNA, the CDR3 is TGTGCCACCAGCAGAGGGGGACAAACTAATGAAAAACTGTTTTTT.

The rearrangement links TRBV5-8 to TRBJ2-7; TRBD1 agrees at 9 bases. Trimming cost V 4 bases and J 4 bases; bases outside gene matches: 15. Germline V gene sequence: CDR1 SGHTS, CDR2 YDEGEE. There are 17 residues in the CDR3. The CDR3 sequence is CASSGEWSGTGKYEQYF. The CDR3 DNA follows: TGTGCCAGCAGCGGTGAGTGGTCGGGGACAGGGAAGTACGAGCAGTACTTC.

The genes are TRBV30 and TRBJ1-6; no definite D call. From germline, CDR1 is GTSNPN and CDR2 SVGIG (reference sequence). Trimming shortened V by 2 bases and J by 8 bases, and 10 bases separated the two germline ends. This CDR3 region has 13 residues. For the CDR3, the DNA is TGTGCCTGGAGTCGGAGTGTGGATTCACCCCTCCACTTT. Its protein is CAWSRSVDSPLHF.

This chain joins TRBV28 and TRBJ2-5; tentatively, D is TRBD1 (5 bases). CDR3 size: 18 residues. The ends were cut back, 2 bases at V and 4 bases at J, with 23 bases in the middle. CDR1 is MDHEN, CDR2 SYDVKM, per germline. CDR3 DNA: TGTGCCAGCAGTTTAGGGCAGGACACCAGTGAATTCGGAGAGACCCAGTACTTC. Translating it yields CASSLGQDTSEFGETQYF.

Only one count was recorded for this clone. The chain joins TRBV6-6 to TRBJ2-3; D may be TRBD2 (5 bases). Germline V gives CDR1 MNHNY, CDR2 SVGAGI (reference sequence). The CDR3 totals 16 residues. The V gene lost 7 bases and the J gene lost 1 base, with 18 bases spanning the gap. The CDR3 region is CASTTPSGSGTDTQYF. CDR3 DNA: TGTGCCAGCACAACCCCGTCGGGGTCGGGCACAGATACGCAGTATTTT.

This clone was seen a handful of times. The chain recombines TRBV2 with TRBJ2-3; 10 positions agree with TRBD2. The CDR3 runs to 14 residues. The germline gives CDR1 SNHLY, CDR2 FYNNEI. V lost 7 bases, J lost 6 bases, and 7 bases stayed unmatched. The CDR3: CASKSGGGSDTQYF. The CDR3 nucleotides read TGTGCCAGCAAGAGCGGGGGGGGATCTGATACGCAGTATTTT.

V is TRBV30 and J is TRBJ1-5, with D maybe TRBD1 (6 bases). V was cut by 4 bases and J by 3 bases, with 10 bases left in between. Germline V gives CDR1 GTSNPN, CDR2 SVGIG (reference sequence). This CDR3 region has 13 residues. CDR3 DNA: TGTGCCTGGAACCAGGGGCACAATCAGCCCCAGCATTTT. Translation: CAWNQGHNQPQHF.

The V call is TRBV24-1, the J call TRBJ1-5, with D maybe TRBD1 (6 bases). Germline CDR1 and CDR2: KGHDR and SFDVKD. This CDR3 has 16 residues. V was shortened by 3 bases and J by 8 bases, with 19 bases between the two germline ends. The CDR3, as DNA: TGTGCCACCAGTGATGGGGAGGGGGTGCCGCATGAGCCCCAGCATTTT. Its protein is CATSDGEGVPHEPQHF.

This chain links TRBV5-1 with TRBJ2-1, with TRBD1 identical over 9 bases. Germline assignment: CDR1 SGHRS and CDR2 YFSETQ. The CDR3 contains 15 residues. V was clipped by 4 bases and J by 5 bases; unmatched bases: 7. CDR3 sequence: CASSLGQGPHNEQFF. The CDR3 coding sequence is TGCGCCAGCAGCCTGGGACAGGGTCCCCACAATGAGCAGTTCTTC.

The rearrangement joins TRBV2 to TRBJ1-4; 9 bases are a match to TRBD1. V lost 4 bases and J lost 9; bases outside the gene matches: 6. This CDR3 is 14 amino acids long. Germline CDR1 is SNHLY and CDR2 is FYNNEI. CDR3 in DNA: TGTGCCAGCAGTGGACAGGGGGGCTACCAAAAACTGTTTTTT. Its protein is CASSGQGGYQKLFF.

V usage is TRBV5-4 and J usage is TRBJ2-7; 9 nucleotides align to TRBD1. CDR1 is SGHNT and CDR2 is YYREEE in the germline V gene (reference sequence). V was clipped by 5 bases and J by 3 bases; unmatched bases: 3. There are 13 residues in the CDR3. The chain's CDR3 is CASSRQGGYEQYF. In nucleotides, the CDR3 is TGTGCCAGCAGTAGACAGGGGGGCTACGAGCAGTACTTC.

The chain couples TRBV19 to TRBJ1-3, with D unresolved. Trimming removed 3 bases at V and 0 bases at J, with 12 bases between. Germline CDR1 and CDR2: LNHDA and SQIVND (reference sequence). CDR3 length: 16 amino acids. For the CDR3, the DNA is TGTGCCAGTAGTATCGGCCATAGGAGCTCTGGAAACACCATATATTTT. It is translated as CASSIGHRSSGNTIYF.

The chain carries TRBV2 and TRBJ2-1, with 9 bases lining up with TRBD2. In germline, CDR1 is SNHLY, CDR2 FYNNEI. CDR3 length: 13 residues. V trimming: 9 bases; J trimming: 5 bases; junction bases outside the gene matches: 5. Here the CDR3 DNA reads TGTGCCAGTGGACTAGCGCGAAACAATGAGCAGTTCTTC. This gives the protein CASGLARNNEQFF.

This clone was detected only a few times. The rearrangement uses TRBV28 and TRBJ1-2; 10 nucleotides match TRBD1. Trimming took 6 bases from V and 4 from J; bases not matched to a gene: 11. Germline V CDR1 and CDR2: MDHEN, SYDVKM. The CDR3 loop spans 16 amino acids. The CDR3 DNA sequence: TGTGCCAGCAGCCTCGGGGGACAGGGGCGAATCTATGGCTACACCTTC. It translates to CASSLGGQGRIYGYTF.

The V call is TRBV10-3, the J call TRBJ2-1; D not resolved. The CDR3 spans 15 residues. V lost 7 bases and J 0 bases, leaving 13 bases between the germline ends. The V gene's germline CDR1 is ENHRY and CDR2 SYGVKD. CDR3 sequence reads: CAINPYPNSYNEQFF. For the CDR3, the DNA is TGTGCCATCAACCCTTACCCTAACTCCTACAATGAGCAGTTCTTC.

This clone was seen at least ten times. V gene TRBV19 combines with J gene TRBJ1-5, with 7 bases that match TRBD1. CDR3 length: 16 amino acids. Germline CDR1 reads LNHDA; CDR2 reads SQIVND (reference sequence). V shed 5 bases, J shed 7 bases, and the junction held 14 bases outside the gene matches. The CDR3 is CASSSSGTVIRQPQHF. CDR3 nucleotides: TGTGCCAGTAGTTCTTCCGGGACAGTGATAAGGCAGCCCCAGCATTTT. Using reference TRBV19 and TRBJ1-5 for the parts outside the CDR3, the full variable domain is DGGITQSPKYLFRKEGQNVTLSCEQNLNHDAMYWYRQDPGQGLRLIYYSQIVNDFQKGDIAEGYSVSREKKESFPLTVTSAQKNPTAFYLCASSSSGTVIRQPQHFGDGTRLSIL.

As to this clone: The same CDR3 can be traced to other DNA sequences in this sample. The rearrangement uses TRBV28 and TRBJ1-1; 8 nucleotides align to TRBD1. The germline V gene has CDR1 MDHEN and CDR2 SYDVKM. The CDR3 covers 13 residues. The V gene end was trimmed by 5 bases and the J gene end by 10 bases; junction bases not matched to a gene: 9. In nucleotides, the CDR3 is TGTGCCAGCAGTCTTTCCCAGGGGGCGGGAGCTTTCTTT. It encodes CASSLSQGAGAFF.

Details on this clone: Different DNA sequences within this sample yield the same CDR3. The chain links TRBV28 to TRBJ2-7; 10 bases line up with TRBD1. The CDR3 is 14 residues long. Trimming cost V 7 bases and J 2 bases; bases outside gene matches: 5. Germline values: CDR1 MDHEN, CDR2 SYDVKM. The CDR3 nucleotides are TGTGCCAGCACCTCCGGGACAGGGGCCTACGAGCAGTACTTC. Encoded protein: CASTSGTGAYEQYF.

The chain uses TRBV2 and TRBJ2-1, with D possibly TRBD2 on 5 matching bases. V gave up 7 bases and J gave up 7 bases, with 20 bases separating them. In germline, CDR1 is SNHLY, CDR2 FYNNEI. CDR3 size: 15 residues. The CDR3 protein is CASKLRETTGNEQFF. The CDR3 DNA reads TGTGCCAGCAAATTGAGGGAGACGACGGGTAATGAGCAGTTCTTC.

The CDR3 DNA reads TGTGCCTGGAGTAAGGACAGGGGAAATCAGCCCCAGCATTTT. Amino acids: CAWSKDRGNQPQHF. The chain combines TRBV30 with TRBJ1-5; 9 bases map to TRBD1. J lost 4 bases, V lost 2 bases, and 3 bases had no gene match. CDR1 and CDR2 from the germline V gene are GTSNPN and SVGIG (reference sequence). The CDR3 runs to 14 residues.

V and J are TRBV3-1 (or the pseudogene TRBV3-2) and TRBJ2-7, with 9 nucleotides matching TRBD1. Trimming removed 6 bases from V and 8 bases from J; junction bases left unmatched: 5. The CDR3 covers 12 residues. Germline V CDR1 and CDR2: LGHDT, YNNKEL (reference sequence). CDR3 nucleotides: TGTGCCAGCAGGACAGGGGGTCACAAGCAGTACTTC. This translates into CASRTGGHKQYF.

V and J are TRBV20-1 and TRBJ2-3; D might be TRBD1 (5 bases). Between the trimmed V and J ends, which lost 3 bases and 2 bases, there was a span of 12 bases. Per germline, CDR1 DFQATT and CDR2 SNEGSKA (reference sequence). CDR3 size: 14 residues. CDR3 sequence: CSASPQGLTDTQYF. CDR3 DNA: TGCAGTGCTAGTCCCCAGGGCCTCACAGATACGCAGTATTTT.